These T cell receptor beta chains were read from a single sample in a study of T cells expressing NK-cell markers. TCRdb reanalyzed the 5' RACE reads, giving one entry per CDR3 protein sequence and no DNA. The sample has 150,000 or so distinct CDR3 sequences. Source material: blood T cells: a sorted CD56 or NKG2C T cell subset, CD4+ or CD8+ T cells, or bulk PBMC T cells (not recorded which). These receptors originate from a woman between 45 and 65 years old in good health. Each CDR3 is given with its conserved first and last residue.

TRBV2,TRBJ1-2,CASSEARAGVIGYTF
TRBV27,TRBJ2-1,CASSGPKSYEQFF
TRBV29-1,TRBJ2-5,CSGASGTGDETQYF
TRBV12-3/TRBV12-4,TRBJ1-1,CATRSGYTEAFF
TRBV20-1,TRBJ1-2,CSARDLDRGDYGYTF
TRBV4-1,TRBJ2-7,CASSLSTGGYYEQYF
TRBV7-7,TRBJ2-3,CASSLSGPAGEDTQYF
TRBV29-1,TRBJ2-1,CSVDQGHEQFF
TRBV10-3,TRBJ2-7,CAISESGSSYEQYF
TRBV12-3/TRBV12-4,TRBJ2-2,CASSPAGRNTGELFF
TRBV7-9,TRBJ2-1,CASSTDRSGGGEQFF
TRBV27,TRBJ2-3,CASSFGGSDTQYF
TRBV10-2,TRBJ2-3,CASSERAGNPDTQYF
TRBV6-5,TRBJ2-1,CASSYSAGPLGEQFF
TRBV25-1,TRBJ1-1,CASSIQGGTEAFF
TRBV6-1,TRBJ2-3,CASSDALGLTPDTQYF